Listed below are T cell receptor beta chains from one sample, sequenced in a study of regulatory T cells in long-lasting Graves disease. TCRdb re-derived calls from the multiplex PCR reads in MiXCR, one entry per CDR3 protein. The sample records some 430,000 distinct CDR3 sequences, 20% to 25% being singletons. This sample comprised peripheral blood mononuclear cells (PBMCs), obtained when the disease was refractory, from a patient treated with antithyroid drugs. The receptors come from a female donor with Graves disease. Both conserved end residues are part of each CDR3. Fields, in order: J gene, V gene, D gene, clone size, CDR3 protein, CDR3 DNA. A D gene is named only where the DNA matches it firmly. A row's size may be missing; if present it is once, few, many or a size class.

J gene: TRBJ1-1
V gene: TRBV6-1
D gene: .
clone size: few
CDR3 protein: CASSELVGTEAFF
CDR3 DNA: TGTGCCAGCAGTGAACTGGTGGGCACTGAAGCTTTCTTT

J gene: TRBJ2-2
V gene: TRBV11-3
D gene: .
clone size: .
CDR3 protein: CASSEGTPAGELFF
CDR3 DNA: TGTGCCAGCAGCGAAGGGACTCCCGCCGGGGAGCTGTTTTTT

J gene: TRBJ1-2
V gene: TRBV4-3
D gene: .
clone size: .
CDR3 protein: CASSQGVIYTF
CDR3 DNA: TGCGCCAGCAGCCAAGGGGTGATCTACACCTTC

J gene: TRBJ2-2
V gene: TRBV12-5
D gene: .
clone size: few
CDR3 protein: CASGFWDTANTGELFF
CDR3 DNA: TGTGCTAGTGGTTTTTGGGACACGGCGAACACCGGGGAGCTGTTTTTT

J gene: TRBJ2-5
V gene: TRBV10-3
D gene: TRBD1
clone size: many
CDR3 protein: CAIGRTGEAQETQYF
CDR3 DNA: TGTGCCATCGGACGGACAGGGGAGGCCCAAGAGACCCAGTACTTC

J gene: TRBJ1-5
V gene: TRBV28
D gene: .
clone size: many
CDR3 protein: CASSEQGGWSNQPQHF
CDR3 DNA: TGTGCCAGCAGTGAACAGGGTGGGTGGTCCAATCAGCCCCAGCATTTT

J gene: TRBJ1-1
V gene: TRBV5-4
D gene: .
clone size: few
CDR3 protein: CASSKDRPGGTEAFF
CDR3 DNA: TGTGCCAGCAGTAAGGACCGACCGGGAGGGACTGAAGCTTTCTTT

J gene: TRBJ2-7
V gene: TRBV20-1
D gene: TRBD2
clone size: .
CDR3 protein: CSAGTSGGDSSYKQYF
CDR3 DNA: TGCAGTGCCGGGACTAGCGGGGGGGATAGCTCCTACAAGCAGTACTTC

J gene: TRBJ2-5
V gene: TRBV28
D gene: TRBD2
clone size: many
CDR3 protein: CASLQRGGLETQYF
CDR3 DNA: TGTGCCAGCCTGCAGCGGGGGGGCCTAGAGACCCAGTACTTC

J gene: TRBJ2-5
V gene: TRBV29-1
D gene: .
clone size: few
CDR3 protein: CSVESETQYF
CDR3 DNA: TGCAGCGTTGAATCAGAGACCCAGTACTTC

J gene: TRBJ2-2
V gene: TRBV24-1
D gene: .
clone size: .
CDR3 protein: CATSDLWDGELFF
CDR3 DNA: TGTGCCACCAGTGATTTGTGGGACGGGGAGCTGTTTTTT

J gene: TRBJ2-5
V gene: TRBV12-3/TRBV12-4
D gene: TRBD1
clone size: many
CDR3 protein: CASSDRTGLQETQYF
CDR3 DNA: TGTGCCAGCAGTGATCGGACAGGCCTCCAAGAGACCCAGTACTTC

J gene: TRBJ2-1
V gene: TRBV20-1
D gene: TRBD2
clone size: .
CDR3 protein: CSARVTGGPYEQFF
CDR3 DNA: TGCAGTGCTAGAGTGACGGGAGGCCCCTATGAGCAGTTCTTC

J gene: TRBJ1-1
V gene: TRBV6-1
D gene: .
clone size: many
CDR3 protein: CASSRGQHAEAFF
CDR3 DNA: TGTGCCAGCAGTCGTGGGCAACATGCTGAAGCTTTCTTT

J gene: TRBJ2-7
V gene: TRBV11-2
D gene: .
clone size: .
CDR3 protein: CASRLVDGGFPYEQYF
CDR3 DNA: TGTGCCAGCAGGCTAGTAGATGGAGGGTTCCCCTACGAGCAGTACTTC

J gene: TRBJ1-2
V gene: TRBV9
D gene: TRBD1
clone size: .
CDR3 protein: CASSGGQGDGYTF
CDR3 DNA: TGTGCCAGCAGCGGGGGACAGGGCGATGGCTACACCTTC

J gene: TRBJ1-5
V gene: TRBV5-6
D gene: .
clone size: .
CDR3 protein: CASSSGAGLEGFQPQHF
CDR3 DNA: TGTGCCAGCAGCTCGGGAGCTGGGCTTGAGGGGTTTCAGCCCCAGCATTTT

J gene: TRBJ2-5
V gene: TRBV6-2/TRBV6-3
D gene: .
clone size: .
CDR3 protein: CASSYPGSWETQYF
CDR3 DNA: TGTGCCAGCAGTTACCCCGGGAGCTGGGAGACCCAGTACTTC

J gene: TRBJ1-1
V gene: TRBV3-1
D gene: .
clone size: .
CDR3 protein: CASSQVDHPGAEAFF
CDR3 DNA: TGTGCCAGCAGCCAAGTAGATCACCCGGGGGCTGAAGCTTTCTTT

J gene: TRBJ2-2
V gene: TRBV25-1
D gene: TRBD2
clone size: few
CDR3 protein: CASSETSGSVGTGELFF
CDR3 DNA: TGTGCCAGCAGTGAGACTAGCGGGAGTGTTGGCACCGGGGAGCTGTTTTTT

J gene: TRBJ1-1
V gene: TRBV27
D gene: .
clone size: many
CDR3 protein: CASSSRTEAFF
CDR3 DNA: TGTGCCAGCAGCAGCCGCACTGAAGCTTTCTTT

J gene: TRBJ2-3
V gene: TRBV7-2
D gene: .
clone size: .
CDR3 protein: CASSPTGASSTDTQYF
CDR3 DNA: TGTGCCAGCAGCCCGACCGGAGCGTCTAGCACAGATACGCAGTATTTT

J gene: TRBJ2-1
V gene: TRBV24-1
D gene: .
clone size: .
CDR3 protein: CATSDFVAGGGNEQFF
CDR3 DNA: TGTGCCACCAGTGATTTTGTGGCAGGAGGGGGGAATGAGCAGTTCTTC

J gene: TRBJ2-7
V gene: TRBV28
D gene: .
clone size: many
CDR3 protein: CASHTTGASSYEQYF
CDR3 DNA: TGTGCCAGCCACACCACAGGAGCCTCCTCCTACGAGCAGTACTTC

J gene: TRBJ1-2
V gene: TRBV19
D gene: TRBD1
clone size: .
CDR3 protein: CASRPTGYVYGYTF
CDR3 DNA: TGTGCCAGTAGACCGACAGGGTATGTCTATGGCTACACCTTC

J gene: TRBJ2-2
V gene: TRBV10-3
D gene: .
clone size: once
CDR3 protein: CAIMRTGMSPNTGELFF
CDR3 DNA: TGTGCCATCATGAGAACAGGGATGAGCCCGAACACCGGGGAGCTGTTTTTT

J gene: TRBJ1-1
V gene: TRBV5-1
D gene: .
clone size: few
CDR3 protein: CASSPQGITEAFF
CDR3 DNA: TGCGCCAGCAGCCCTCAGGGGATCACTGAAGCTTTCTTT

J gene: TRBJ2-6
V gene: TRBV5-8
D gene: TRBD1
clone size: .
CDR3 protein: CASSLHRGGDGANVLTF
CDR3 DNA: TGTGCCAGCAGCTTGCATCGAGGGGGCGATGGGGCCAACGTCCTGACTTTC

J gene: TRBJ1-5
V gene: TRBV30
D gene: .
clone size: many
CDR3 protein: CAWSVRGNQPQHF
CDR3 DNA: TGTGCCTGGAGTGTGAGGGGAAATCAGCCCCAGCATTTT

J gene: TRBJ1-2
V gene: TRBV30
D gene: .
clone size: many
CDR3 protein: CAWIGGSIYGYTF
CDR3 DNA: TGTGCCTGGATTGGAGGGTCAATCTATGGCTACACCTTC

J gene: TRBJ1-5
V gene: TRBV30
D gene: .
clone size: .
CDR3 protein: CAWSVGLYNQPQHF
CDR3 DNA: TGTGCCTGGAGTGTGGGACTGTACAATCAGCCCCAGCATTTT

J gene: TRBJ2-2
V gene: TRBV19
D gene: .
clone size: .
CDR3 protein: CASSMGSTGELFF
CDR3 DNA: TGTGCCAGTAGCATGGGGAGCACCGGGGAGCTGTTTTTT

J gene: TRBJ1-1
V gene: TRBV6-1
D gene: .
clone size: .
CDR3 protein: CASNLRGGTEAFF
CDR3 DNA: TGTGCCAGCAACTTAAGGGGGGGCACTGAAGCTTTCTTT

J gene: TRBJ2-7
V gene: TRBV7-2
D gene: TRBD2
clone size: many
CDR3 protein: CASSHRDYAIYEQYF
CDR3 DNA: TGTGCCAGCAGCCACCGGGACTATGCCATCTACGAGCAGTACTTC

J gene: TRBJ1-1
V gene: TRBV5-5
D gene: TRBD1
clone size: few
CDR3 protein: CASSRTGVTTEAFF
CDR3 DNA: TGTGCCAGCAGCAGGACAGGGGTGACCACTGAAGCTTTCTTT

J gene: TRBJ1-5
V gene: TRBV12-3/TRBV12-4
D gene: .
clone size: many
CDR3 protein: CASKGQNQPQHF
CDR3 DNA: TGTGCCAGCAAAGGGCAGAATCAGCCCCAGCATTTT

J gene: TRBJ2-1
V gene: TRBV29-1
D gene: .
clone size: .
CDR3 protein: CSVEGRADEQFF
CDR3 DNA: TGCAGCGTTGAAGGCAGGGCGGATGAGCAGTTCTTC

J gene: TRBJ1-2
V gene: TRBV24-1
D gene: .
clone size: many
CDR3 protein: CATSDLRKSVGYTF
CDR3 DNA: TGTGCCACCAGTGATTTGCGAAAGTCTGTCGGCTACACCTTC

J gene: TRBJ2-2
V gene: TRBV28
D gene: .
clone size: many
CDR3 protein: CASSPESVQELFF
CDR3 DNA: TGTGCCAGCAGCCCAGAGTCGGTTCAAGAGCTGTTTTTT

J gene: TRBJ2-1
V gene: TRBV12-3/TRBV12-4
D gene: TRBD2
clone size: .
CDR3 protein: CASSPHDSGNHNEQFF
CDR3 DNA: TGTGCCAGCAGTCCTCATGATAGCGGGAATCACAATGAGCAGTTCTTC

J gene: TRBJ2-7
V gene: TRBV29-1
D gene: TRBD2
clone size: .
CDR3 protein: CSVEVVAGDGEQYF
CDR3 DNA: TGCAGCGTTGAAGTGGTAGCGGGAGATGGCGAGCAGTACTTC

J gene: TRBJ2-5
V gene: TRBV30
D gene: .
clone size: .
CDR3 protein: CAWLRGGRETQYF
CDR3 DNA: TGTGCCTGGTTAAGGGGGGGTAGAGAGACCCAGTACTTC